These T cell receptor beta chains were read from a single sample in a study of cytomegalovirus exposure and HLA in healthy donors. TCRdb's copy holds only in-frame clones and misses some; the assay was immunoSEQ multiplex PCR. This sample has about 180,000 clones, with around 80% found just once. Sequencing used PBMCs. These receptors came from a woman aged 25 to 39 in good health and CMV-seronegative. Each CDR3 is given with its conserved first and last residue. The D gene is left open where the match is weak. Clone size, where shown, is once, few, many, or a class for clones that have expanded.

V gene	clone size	J gene	D gene	CDR3 protein	CDR3 DNA
TRBV7-9	once	TRBJ2-2	-	CSLGVYTDTGELFF	TGTTCCTTAGGGGTATACACGGACACCGGGGAGCTGTTTTTT
TRBV6-1	few	TRBJ2-5	-	CASSEAFSKRETQYF	TGTGCCAGCAGTGAAGCCTTCTCTAAGCGGGAGACCCAGTACTTC
TRBV28	-	TRBJ1-1	-	CASSILTEAFF	TGTGCCAGCAGTATCCTCACTGAAGCTTTCTTT
TRBV7-2	-	TRBJ1-4	-	CASSLGHLNEKLFF	TGTGCCAGCAGCTTAGGACATCTTAATGAAAAACTGTTTTTT
TRBV2	-	TRBJ1-2	-	CASSEDRTYYGYTF	TGTGCCAGCAGTGAAGACAGAACCTACTATGGCTACACCTTC
TRBV20-1	-	TRBJ2-7	-	CSARGPGEQYF	TGCAGTGCTAGAGGCCCGGGAGAGCAGTACTTC
TRBV28	once	TRBJ2-1	TRBD2	CASSPLSGRGYNEQFF	TGTGCCAGCAGTCCCCTGAGCGGGAGGGGTTACAATGAGCAGTTCTTC
TRBV7-7	-	TRBJ2-3	-	CASSLGGSDTQYF	TGTGCCAGCAGCTTAGGCGGGTCCGATACGCAGTATTTT
TRBV18	-	TRBJ2-1	TRBD2	CASSPFYGLPSGSHDYNEQFF	TGTGCCAGCTCACCATTCTATGGATTGCCTAGCGGGTCGCACGACTACAATGAGCAGTTCTTC
TRBV9	-	TRBJ2-2	-	CASSVNLPTGELFF	TGTGCCAGCAGCGTAAACCTACCCACCGGGGAGCTGTTTTTT
TRBV30	few	TRBJ2-7	TRBD2	CAWSVLAGSYEQYF	TGTGCCTGGAGTGTGCTAGCGGGATCCTACGAGCAGTACTTC
TRBV7-2	-	TRBJ2-7	TRBD2	CASSRGGTRGNYEQYF	TGTGCCAGCAGCCGAGGTGGGACTAGGGGGAACTACGAGCAGTACTTC
TRBV2	-	TRBJ2-1	TRBD2	CASSLRGASGISRHEQFF	TGTGCCAGCAGCCTCAGGGGGGCTAGCGGGATTTCTCGGCATGAGCAGTTCTTC
TRBV4-1	-	TRBJ2-1	TRBD2	CASSQAGTSYNEQFF	TGCGCCAGCAGCCAAGCCGGGACTAGCTACAATGAGCAGTTCTTC
TRBV28	-	TRBJ2-7	TRBD2	CASSYHGETSGTWEQYF	TGTGCCAGCAGTTATCACGGCGAGACTAGCGGGACATGGGAGCAGTACTTC
TRBV6-6	-	TRBJ1-5	-	CASSYSWGRGDQHF	TGTGCCAGCAGTTACTCGTGGGGGCGCGGAGACCAGCATTTT
TRBV19	-	TRBJ2-7	TRBD2	CASSSKSSRTSGGRVEQYF	TGTGCCAGTAGTTCAAAATCCTCAAGGACTAGCGGGGGTAGGGTCGAGCAGTACTTC
TRBV4-3	-	TRBJ1-2	TRBD1	CASSQDRGNYGYTF	TGCGCCAGCAGCCAAGACAGGGGGAACTATGGCTACACCTTC
TRBV5-1	few	TRBJ2-3	TRBD2	CASSLGTSGATDTQYF	TGCGCCAGCAGCTTGGGAACTAGCGGAGCCACAGATACGCAGTATTTT
TRBV6-1	-	TRBJ2-7	-	CASSPRGGSYEQYF	TGTGCCAGCAGTCCCCGGGGAGGTTCCTACGAGCAGTACTTC
TRBV2	-	TRBJ2-6	-	CAAASGANGLTF	TGTGCCGCCGCCTCTGGGGCCAACGGCCTGACTTTC
TRBV18	-	TRBJ1-2	TRBD1	CASSPKTGGSGYTF	TGTGCCAGCTCACCGAAGACAGGGGGGAGTGGCTACACCTTC
TRBV7-2	-	TRBJ1-2	-	CASSPTTGNYGYTF	TGTGCCAGCAGTCCCACCACAGGAAACTATGGCTACACCTTC
TRBV12-5	once	TRBJ2-3	-	CASGLGVAGGLGKDTQYF	TGTGCTAGTGGTTTGGGGGTAGCCGGGGGTCTAGGTAAAGATACGCAGTATTTT
TRBV4-1	-	TRBJ2-7	-	CASSQDTGTYEQYF	TGCGCCAGCAGCCAGGATACAGGGACCTACGAGCAGTACTTC
TRBV7-6	-	TRBJ2-7	TRBD2	CASSLRLAGGQPSDNYEQYF	TGTGCCAGCAGCCTTAGACTAGCGGGGGGCCAACCCTCGGATAACTACGAGCAGTACTTC
TRBV4-1	few	TRBJ1-2	-	CASSRGVGSGYTF	TGCGCCAGCAGCCGGGGGGTGGGGTCCGGCTACACCTTC
TRBV9	-	TRBJ2-7	-	CASSVAGGLGEQYF	TGTGCCAGCAGCGTAGCCGGGGGGCTGGGTGAGCAGTACTTC
TRBV11-2	-	TRBJ2-2	TRBD1	CASSPRQGGGTGELFF	TGTGCCAGCAGCCCCCGACAGGGGGGTGGCACCGGGGAGCTGTTTTTT
TRBV5-1	few	TRBJ2-4	-	CASSPQGTAKNIQYF	TGCGCCAGCAGCCCCCAGGGGACGGCCAAAAACATTCAGTACTTC
TRBV28	-	TRBJ1-2	-	CASSAGVFYGYTF	TGTGCCAGCAGTGCAGGGGTCTTCTATGGCTACACCTTC
TRBV19	few	TRBJ1-5	-	CASKYGQYSNQPQHF	TGTGCCAGTAAGTATGGACAGTATAGCAATCAGCCCCAGCATTTT
TRBV28	-	TRBJ1-5	-	CASSFSRGQPQHF	TGTGCCAGCAGTTTTTCCCGGGGTCAGCCCCAGCATTTT
TRBV4-2	-	TRBJ2-7	TRBD2	CASSHSGPSYEQYF	TGTGCCAGCAGCCATAGCGGGCCCTCCTACGAGCAGTACTTC
TRBV27	-	TRBJ2-1	-	CASSFQSDDEQFF	TGTGCCAGCAGTTTCCAGAGCGACGATGAGCAGTTCTTC
TRBV28	-	TRBJ1-1	TRBD1	CASSPFAGQGNTEAFF	TGTGCCAGCAGCCCCTTCGCGGGACAGGGGAACACTGAAGCTTTCTTT
TRBV4-3	-	TRBJ2-3	TRBD1	CASSQDGTGADTQYF	TGCGCCAGCAGCCAAGATGGGACAGGGGCAGATACGCAGTATTTT